The clone carrying this TCR beta chain was found many times. The sample originates from a study of blood T cells in healthy people across ages. With a J-beta primer mix and a sample-barcoded 5' primer, a second PCR ran about 7 to 12 cycles. The template-switch adaptor was a 5' adaptor with 12 random nucleotides. It tagged each cDNA molecule. TCRdb ran MiXCR on the 5' RACE reads and lists one entry per CDR3 protein. The profile covers approximately 800,000 distinct CDR3 sequences, with about 36% appearing a single time and over 10% taken by the ten largest. V was pared by 5 bases and J by 2 bases, with 8 bases between. There are 13 residues in the CDR3.

V gene TRBV12-3 or TRBV12-4 combines with J gene TRBJ2-3; maybe TRBD1 (5 bases). Sequenced sample: blood. This TCR came from a man aged 18-30 years in good health. CDR3 in amino acids: CASSATATDTQYF. DNA of the CDR3: TGTGCCAGCAGTGCGACAGCCACAGATACGCAGTATTTT.